The clone carrying this T cell receptor beta chain was picked up many times. Sorting selected naive CD8 T cells with a CD8+CD4-CCR7+CD45RA+ phenotype. The sample is drawn from a study of molecular identifiers for immune sequencing clone quantification. From germline, CDR1 is SEHNR and CDR2 FQNEAQ (reference sequence). V gave up 5 bases and J gave up 2 bases, with 9 bases separating them. This CDR3 spans 13 amino acids. MiXCR was run by TCRdb on the PCR reads, yielding one entry per CDR3 protein. Among about 510,000 distinct CDR3 sequences listed, 20% to 25% were seen once. The chain combines TRBV7-9 with TRBJ2-5; possible D gene TRBD1, 5 bases. The sequence was collected from a human donor in good health. Some libraries in this study had Jurkat cell RNA spiked in. The source material was naive CD8+ T cells from blood, with Jurkat cell RNA spiked in. The subset here: FACS-sorted CD8+CD4-CCR7+CD45RA+ naive T cells. Here the CDR3 reads CASSAGIQETQYF. The CDR3 nucleotides read TGTGCCAGCAGCGCAGGGATTCAAGAGACCCAGTACTTC.